Listed below are T cell receptor beta chains from one sample, sequenced in a study of cytomegalovirus exposure and HLA in healthy donors. Assay: immunoSEQ multiplex PCR; the TCRdb copy retains only in-frame clones and omits some. The repertoire holds 280,000 or so clones, with roughly 90% as singletons. What was sequenced was PBMCs. The receptors derive from a young woman in good health and CMV-seronegative. Each CDR3 is given with its conserved first and last residue. A D gene is named only where the DNA matches it firmly. Only part of the rows carry a size: once, few, many, or a class if the clone is expanded.

CDR3 length: 14; J gene: TRBJ2-1; clone size: once; V gene: TRBV5-1; D gene: TRBD2; CDR3 DNA: TGCGCCAGCAGCTTGCAGCGGGAGTACAATGAGCAGTTCTTC; CDR3 protein: CASSLQREYNEQFF
CDR3 length: 15; J gene: TRBJ2-7; clone size: .; V gene: TRBV19; D gene: .; CDR3 DNA: TGTGCCAGTAGTATAGATCTGCGACTTTCCTACGAGCAGTACTTC; CDR3 protein: CASSIDLRLSYEQYF
CDR3 length: 14; J gene: TRBJ1-2; clone size: .; V gene: TRBV9; D gene: TRBD1; CDR3 DNA: TGTGCCAGCAGCGCGACAGGGGGCGGGGGACGCTACACCTTC; CDR3 protein: CASSATGGGGRYTF
CDR3 length: 15; J gene: TRBJ2-7; clone size: few; V gene: TRBV5-1; D gene: .; CDR3 DNA: TGCGCCAGCAGCCCCGACGGTGCGGGCTTCTACGAGCAGTACTTC; CDR3 protein: CASSPDGAGFYEQYF
CDR3 length: 14; J gene: TRBJ2-7; clone size: once; V gene: TRBV6-1; D gene: .; CDR3 DNA: TGTGCCAGCAGTGATCGCCGTACGTCGGGGGAGCAGTACTTC; CDR3 protein: CASSDRRTSGEQYF
CDR3 length: 14; J gene: TRBJ2-7; clone size: .; V gene: TRBV28; D gene: .; CDR3 DNA: TGTGCCAGCACCCTACCGGGACTCCCCTACGAGCAGTACTTC; CDR3 protein: CASTLPGLPYEQYF
CDR3 length: 16; J gene: TRBJ1-1; clone size: .; V gene: TRBV5-8; D gene: TRBD1; CDR3 DNA: TGTGCCAGCAGCTCGAAGTTCCAGGGGGCTAGGACTGAAGCTTTCTTT; CDR3 protein: CASSSKFQGARTEAFF
CDR3 length: 14; J gene: TRBJ1-5; clone size: .; V gene: TRBV10-1; D gene: .; CDR3 DNA: TGCGCCAGCAGGGGGGGGATTGCGGATCAGCCCCAGCATTTT; CDR3 protein: CASRGGIADQPQHF
CDR3 length: 16; J gene: TRBJ2-2; clone size: .; V gene: TRBV7-9; D gene: .; CDR3 DNA: TGTGCCAGCAGCTTAGATGGGGGGACTTACACCGGGGAGCTGTTTTTT; CDR3 protein: CASSLDGGTYTGELFF
CDR3 length: 17; J gene: TRBJ1-1; clone size: .; V gene: TRBV5-4; D gene: TRBD1; CDR3 DNA: TGTGCCAGCAGCTCGGGACAGGGGAGTCTCATGAACACTGAAGCTTTCTTT; CDR3 protein: CASSSGQGSLMNTEAFF
CDR3 length: 12; J gene: TRBJ1-4; clone size: .; V gene: TRBV2; D gene: .; CDR3 DNA: TGTGCCAGCAGTTATAGGGGAGAAAAACTGTTTTTT; CDR3 protein: CASSYRGEKLFF
CDR3 length: 13; J gene: TRBJ2-3; clone size: .; V gene: TRBV4-1; D gene: .; CDR3 DNA: TGCGCCAGCAGCCAAGATAGTGGTGATACGCAGTATTTT; CDR3 protein: CASSQDSGDTQYF
CDR3 length: 17; J gene: TRBJ2-2; clone size: .; V gene: TRBV28; D gene: TRBD2; CDR3 DNA: TGTGCCAGCAGTGTCCAACCGGGAGGAGGTAACACCGGGGAGCTGTTTTTT; CDR3 protein: CASSVQPGGGNTGELFF
CDR3 length: 14; J gene: TRBJ1-5; clone size: .; V gene: TRBV6-1; D gene: TRBD1; CDR3 DNA: TGTGCCAGCAGTGACCAGACAGGGGGATCAGCGAGGCATTTT; CDR3 protein: CASSDQTGGSARHF
CDR3 length: 13; J gene: TRBJ2-7; clone size: .; V gene: TRBV7-2; D gene: .; CDR3 DNA: TGTGCCAGCAGCTATGCAGGAAACTACGAGCAGTACTTC; CDR3 protein: CASSYAGNYEQYF
CDR3 length: 16; J gene: TRBJ2-5; clone size: .; V gene: TRBV10-2; D gene: TRBD2; CDR3 DNA: TGCGCCAGCATGAACTCCCGACCGGGAGGGTGGGAGACCCAGTACTTC; CDR3 protein: CASMNSRPGGWETQYF
CDR3 length: 14; J gene: TRBJ2-3; clone size: .; V gene: TRBV4-1; D gene: .; CDR3 DNA: TGCGCCAGCAGCCAAGTTAGAGTCACAGATACGCAGTATTTT; CDR3 protein: CASSQVRVTDTQYF
CDR3 length: 14; J gene: TRBJ2-7; clone size: .; V gene: TRBV27; D gene: TRBD2; CDR3 DNA: TGTGCCAGCAGGACTAGCGGGGGAACCTACGAGCAGTACTTC; CDR3 protein: CASRTSGGTYEQYF
CDR3 length: 14; J gene: TRBJ2-7; clone size: .; V gene: TRBV28; D gene: TRBD2; CDR3 DNA: TGTGCCAGCAGTCCCGGGGGGACTTACTACGAGCAGTACTTC; CDR3 protein: CASSPGGTYYEQYF
CDR3 length: 15; J gene: TRBJ1-2; clone size: .; V gene: TRBV6-5; D gene: .; CDR3 DNA: TGTGCCAGCATTCCAAATACAGGGTTGAGCTATGGCTACACCTTC; CDR3 protein: CASIPNTGLSYGYTF
CDR3 length: 16; J gene: TRBJ1-2; clone size: .; V gene: TRBV18; D gene: .; CDR3 DNA: TGTGCCAGCTCAGCGATGACAGAGCATCCTAACTATGGCTACACCTTC; CDR3 protein: CASSAMTEHPNYGYTF
CDR3 length: 14; J gene: TRBJ1-2; clone size: few; V gene: TRBV28; D gene: .; CDR3 DNA: TGTGCCAGCAGGAGGGCCTTATATCTGTATGGCTACACCTTC; CDR3 protein: CASRRALYLYGYTF
CDR3 length: 15; J gene: TRBJ1-3; clone size: .; V gene: TRBV28; D gene: .; CDR3 DNA: TGTGCCAGCAGTTTAGGGGGGAACTCTGGAAACACCATATATTTT; CDR3 protein: CASSLGGNSGNTIYF
CDR3 length: 15; J gene: TRBJ1-1; clone size: once; V gene: TRBV5-1; D gene: .; CDR3 DNA: TGCGCCAGCAGCTTGAGGTGGGGGCAAAACACTGAAGCTTTCTTT; CDR3 protein: CASSLRWGQNTEAFF
CDR3 length: 17; J gene: TRBJ2-7; clone size: .; V gene: TRBV30; D gene: TRBD2; CDR3 DNA: TGTGCCTGGAGCGGTCGAGGGAGGTCTAGCGGGAGTCGGGAGCAGTACTTC; CDR3 protein: CAWSGRGRSSGSREQYF
CDR3 length: 14; J gene: TRBJ2-1; clone size: few; V gene: TRBV2; D gene: .; CDR3 DNA: TGTGCCACCTCGACGCGGGCGCCATACAATGAGCAGTTCTTC; CDR3 protein: CATSTRAPYNEQFF
CDR3 length: 12; J gene: TRBJ2-1; clone size: .; V gene: TRBV5-6; D gene: .; CDR3 DNA: TGTGCCAGCAGCTTGGGAGGGAATGAGCAGTTCTTC; CDR3 protein: CASSLGGNEQFF
CDR3 length: 13; J gene: TRBJ2-3; clone size: .; V gene: TRBV5-1; D gene: .; CDR3 DNA: TGCGCCAGCAGCCTTAGTAAATCCCAGCGGGAGTATTTT; CDR3 protein: CASSLSKSQREYF
CDR3 length: 14; J gene: TRBJ1-2; clone size: .; V gene: TRBV28; D gene: .; CDR3 DNA: TGTGCCAGCACAGATCCAGGAGGAATCTATGGCTACACCTTC; CDR3 protein: CASTDPGGIYGYTF
CDR3 length: 17; J gene: TRBJ2-7; clone size: .; V gene: TRBV7-8; D gene: TRBD2; CDR3 DNA: TGTGCCAGCAGCTTAATAAGGTTAGCGGGAGCGGCCTACGAGCAGTACTTC; CDR3 protein: CASSLIRLAGAAYEQYF
CDR3 length: 13; J gene: TRBJ2-7; clone size: .; V gene: TRBV2; D gene: TRBD1; CDR3 DNA: TGTGCCAGCAGCCAGACAGGGACCTACGAGCAGTACTTC; CDR3 protein: CASSQTGTYEQYF
CDR3 length: 13; J gene: TRBJ2-7; clone size: .; V gene: TRBV27; D gene: TRBD1; CDR3 DNA: TGTGCCAGCAGTTCCGGGACAGGCCTCGAGCAGTACTTC; CDR3 protein: CASSSGTGLEQYF
CDR3 length: 14; J gene: TRBJ2-1; clone size: .; V gene: TRBV9; D gene: TRBD1; CDR3 DNA: TGTGCCAGCAGACATGGAACAGGGGGCAATGAGCAGTTCTTC; CDR3 protein: CASRHGTGGNEQFF
CDR3 length: 15; J gene: TRBJ2-7; clone size: once; V gene: TRBV5-1; D gene: .; CDR3 DNA: TGCGCCAGCAGCTTGGGACAGAGCTACTCCTACGAGCAGTACTTC; CDR3 protein: CASSLGQSYSYEQYF
CDR3 length: 14; J gene: TRBJ2-1; clone size: .; V gene: TRBV6-5; D gene: TRBD2; CDR3 DNA: TGTGCCAGCAGTTTCACTAGCGGGAGCGGGGAGCAGTTCTTC; CDR3 protein: CASSFTSGSGEQFF
CDR3 length: 16; J gene: TRBJ1-3; clone size: once; V gene: TRBV10-2; D gene: TRBD1; CDR3 DNA: TGCGCCAGCAGAGACAGGGGGTCGGCTTTTGGAAACACCATATATTTT; CDR3 protein: CASRDRGSAFGNTIYF
CDR3 length: 14; J gene: TRBJ1-2; clone size: .; V gene: TRBV5-4; D gene: TRBD1; CDR3 DNA: TGTGCCAGCAGCTCTGACAGGGGTAGTGATGGCTACACCTTC; CDR3 protein: CASSSDRGSDGYTF
CDR3 length: 18; J gene: TRBJ2-7; clone size: .; V gene: TRBV4-1; D gene: .; CDR3 DNA: TGCGCCAGCAGCCAAGGGTGGGGAGCTGTTAGCGGAATCTACGAGCAGTACTTC; CDR3 protein: CASSQGWGAVSGIYEQYF
CDR3 length: 11; J gene: TRBJ1-1; clone size: .; V gene: TRBV6-5; D gene: .; CDR3 DNA: TGTGCCAGCACCCAGGGCACTGAAGCTTTCTTT; CDR3 protein: CASTQGTEAFF
CDR3 length: 14; J gene: TRBJ1-1; clone size: .; V gene: TRBV27; D gene: .; CDR3 DNA: TGTGCCAGCAGGCCCCAGGGTGTGAACACTGAAGCTTTCTTT; CDR3 protein: CASRPQGVNTEAFF
CDR3 length: 12; J gene: TRBJ2-7; clone size: .; V gene: TRBV28; D gene: .; CDR3 DNA: TGTGCCAGCAGTTTGCAGGGAAACGAGCAGTACTTC; CDR3 protein: CASSLQGNEQYF
CDR3 length: 14; J gene: TRBJ2-2; clone size: .; V gene: TRBV7-6; D gene: .; CDR3 DNA: TGTGCCAGCAGCTTAGGAGGAATCACCGGGGAGCTGTTTTTT; CDR3 protein: CASSLGGITGELFF
CDR3 length: 15; J gene: TRBJ2-7; clone size: .; V gene: TRBV28; D gene: TRBD1; CDR3 DNA: TGTGCGACACCGGGACAGCCTACTGTGGAGTGCGAGCAGTACTTC; CDR3 protein: CATPGQPTVECEQYF
CDR3 length: 14; J gene: TRBJ1-2; clone size: .; V gene: TRBV19; D gene: .; CDR3 DNA: TGTGCCAGTCACCCTGGGGGGGTGGTCGGTGGCTACACCTTC; CDR3 protein: CASHPGGVVGGYTF
CDR3 length: 13; J gene: TRBJ2-1; clone size: .; V gene: TRBV7-9; D gene: TRBD2; CDR3 DNA: TGTGCCAGCAGCGTTGGACTAGCGAATGAGCAGTTCTTC; CDR3 protein: CASSVGLANEQFF
CDR3 length: 13; J gene: TRBJ2-3; clone size: .; V gene: TRBV7-6; D gene: .; CDR3 DNA: TGTGCCAGCAGCGCACGCGACACAGATACGCAGTATTTT; CDR3 protein: CASSARDTDTQYF
CDR3 length: 12; J gene: TRBJ1-2; clone size: .; V gene: TRBV11-2; D gene: TRBD1; CDR3 DNA: TGTGCCAGCAGCTTATTGGGACAGGGATCCACCTTC; CDR3 protein: CASSLLGQGSTF
CDR3 length: 14; J gene: TRBJ2-1; clone size: .; V gene: TRBV11-2; D gene: .; CDR3 DNA: TGTGCCAGCAGCTTAATTACGAGTTACAATGAGCAGTTCTTC; CDR3 protein: CASSLITSYNEQFF
CDR3 length: 14; J gene: TRBJ2-7; clone size: .; V gene: TRBV10-3; D gene: TRBD2; CDR3 DNA: TGTGCCATCAGTGAGATACTAGCGGAAGAGGGTTCGCACTTC; CDR3 protein: CAISEILAEEGSHF
CDR3 length: 15; J gene: TRBJ2-7; clone size: .; V gene: TRBV7-9; D gene: TRBD1; CDR3 DNA: TGTGCCAGCAGCTCCCCGGGACAGGGGAGGGGCGAGCAGTACTTC; CDR3 protein: CASSSPGQGRGEQYF
CDR3 length: 11; J gene: TRBJ2-1; clone size: .; V gene: TRBV20-1; D gene: .; CDR3 DNA: TGCAGTCCGTCTAGCGCCAATGAGCAGTTCTTC; CDR3 protein: CSPSSANEQFF
CDR3 length: 15; J gene: TRBJ2-5; clone size: .; V gene: TRBV2; D gene: .; CDR3 DNA: TGTGCCAGCAGTGAAGATCCGGGAGCTGAGGAGACCCAGTACTTC; CDR3 protein: CASSEDPGAEETQYF
CDR3 length: 12; J gene: TRBJ2-7; clone size: .; V gene: TRBV30; D gene: .; CDR3 DNA: TGTGCCTGGAGGGAACAGGTTTCCGAGCAGTACTTC; CDR3 protein: CAWREQVSEQYF
CDR3 length: 12; J gene: TRBJ2-7; clone size: .; V gene: TRBV6-1; D gene: .; CDR3 DNA: TGTGCCAGCGAGAGCAGGGGCTACGAGCAGTACTTC; CDR3 protein: CASESRGYEQYF
CDR3 length: 13; J gene: TRBJ2-7; clone size: .; V gene: TRBV2; D gene: .; CDR3 DNA: TGTGCCAGCAGTGTGCTACCTACTTACGAGCAGTACTTC; CDR3 protein: CASSVLPTYEQYF
CDR3 length: 14; J gene: TRBJ2-7; clone size: .; V gene: TRBV19; D gene: TRBD2; CDR3 DNA: TGTGCCAGTAGCCGACTAGCGGGAGCGGTCGAGCAGTACTTC; CDR3 protein: CASSRLAGAVEQYF
CDR3 length: 14; J gene: TRBJ1-5; clone size: .; V gene: TRBV6-5; D gene: .; CDR3 DNA: TGTGCCAGCAGTGCTCGGGACACCAATCAGCCCCAGCATTTT; CDR3 protein: CASSARDTNQPQHF
CDR3 length: 15; J gene: TRBJ2-5; clone size: .; V gene: TRBV18; D gene: .; CDR3 DNA: TGTGCCAGCTCACCATCCGGGACACTAGGGGAGACCCAGTACTTC; CDR3 protein: CASSPSGTLGETQYF